This entry is about one T cell receptor beta chain. Generated by immunoSEQ multiplex PCR, the TCRdb table keeps only in-frame clones and is missing some. The sample lists 120,000 or so clones, roughly 87% occurring once. The sample originates from a study of T cell responses to AZD1222 COVID-19 vaccine. Study as a whole: The analysis combined second doses at about 4 or about 12 weeks.

There are 13 residues in the CDR3. From germline, CDR1 is KGHDR and CDR2 SFDVKD. The germline V and J ends were trimmed by 10 bases and 7 bases, with 15 bases remaining between them. The TCR comes from an adult in good health. The source material was peripheral blood, sampled on day 0 of AZD1222 vaccination. The rearrangement uses TRBV24-1 and TRBJ2-2; D unresolved. CDR3 protein: CATLGPLGGELFF. The CDR3 nucleotides are TGTGCCACGCTCGGACCTTTGGGCGGGGAGCTGTTTTTT.